Each of the 10 T cell receptor beta chains below was sequenced from the same sample in a study of blood T cell repertoires in COVID-19. Only in-frame clones appear in the TCRdb table, and some are missing; sequencing was by immunoSEQ multiplex PCR. The sample has under 80,000 clones; about 90% are singletons. Specimen: peripheral blood. The source is a man at least 80 years old in a cohort sampled during active COVID-19.

This clone was observed once. The J gene is TRBJ2-3, the V gene TRBV5-1, with D possibly matching TRBD1 (7 bases). V gave up 5 bases and J gave up 1 base, with 17 bases separating them. Per germline, CDR1 SGHRS and CDR2 YFSETQ. The CDR3 covers 16 residues. The CDR3 nucleotides are TGCGCCAGCAGTCTGGGCAGGGGGGCTGGCACAGATACGCAGTATTTT. Protein: CASSLGRGAGTDTQYF.

This sequence joins TRBV7-2 and TRBJ1-6, with no clear D. Trimming pared 5 bases from V and 7 bases from J, leaving 9 bases between. The germline gives CDR1 SGHTA, CDR2 FQGNSA. This CDR3 has 13 amino acids. The CDR3 DNA reads as TGTGCCAGCAGCCCCGATAGCAATTCACCCCTCCACTTT. Amino acid sequence: CASSPDSNSPLHF.

The chain uses TRBV10-3 and TRBJ2-7; D gene uncertain. Germline V gene data show CDR1 as ENHRY and CDR2 as SYGVKD. This CDR3 has 13 amino acids. With 3 bases removed from V and 2 bases from J, the gap between germline ends came to 8 bases. The chain's CDR3 is CAISEPGAYEQYV. Here the CDR3 DNA reads TGTGCCATCAGTGAACCCGGAGCCTACGAGCAGTACGTC.

The V call is TRBV12-3 or TRBV12-4, the J call TRBJ1-4; D is ambiguous. The CDR3 extends over 13 amino acids. Deletions cut 6 bases from V and 8 bases from J, with 13 bases between. CDR3 in amino acids: CASSPIGREKLFF. CDR3 nucleotides: TGTGCCAGCAGCCCGATAGGGAGGGAAAAACTGTTTTTT.

This chain uses TRBV6-1 with TRBJ1-3; maybe TRBD1 (6 bases). V dropped 2 bases and J dropped 1 base, with 24 bases sitting between them. The CDR3 has 20 amino acids. Germline V gene sequence: CDR1 MNHNS, CDR2 SASEGT. The DNA of the CDR3 is TGTGCCAGCAGTGAATTACGGCCCGGGGGGGCCAGGGATTCTGGAAACACCATATATTTT. Its translation is CASSELRPGGARDSGNTIYF.

The J gene is TRBJ2-3, the V gene TRBV7-2; tentatively, D is TRBD2 (5 bases). CDR1 is SGHTA, CDR2 FQGNSA, per germline. The CDR3 totals 15 residues. Trimming stripped 10 bases from V and 0 bases from J, with 17 bases between. CDR3 in amino acids: CATNQAAVSTDTQYF. CDR3 nucleotides: TGTGCCACCAACCAAGCGGCGGTGAGCACAGATACGCAGTATTTT.

The gene calls are TRBV12-3 or TRBV12-4 and TRBJ1-5; D is possibly TRBD1 (6 bases). V dropped 7 bases and J dropped 3 bases, with 10 bases sitting between them. This CDR3 contains 13 residues. CDR3 sequence: CASTHRDNQPQHF. CDR3 bases: TGTGCCAGCACCCACAGGGACAATCAGCCCCAGCATTTT.

This clone has at least ten counts. V gene TRBV5-8 combines with J gene TRBJ1-6; D uncertain. Trimming took off 0 bases at V and 5 bases at J, with 6 bases between the two ends. CDR3 length: 14 residues. Germline V gene sequence: CDR1 SGHTS, CDR2 YDEGEE. The DNA for the CDR3 is TGTGCCAGCAGCTTGGACAGAAATAATTCACCCCTCCACTTT. It is translated as CASSLDRNNSPLHF.

This clone is a singleton in its sample. The CDR3 loop is CASKQDTDTQYF. Written as DNA, the CDR3 is TGTGCCAGCAAACAGGACACAGATACGCAGTATTTT. This sequence joins TRBV6-5 and TRBJ2-3, with D possibly being TRBD1 (5 bases). CDR1 and CDR2 (germline): MNHEY, SVGAGI. The CDR3 loop spans 12 amino acids. The V and J ends lost 7 bases and 2 bases respectively, with 7 bases between them.

V gene TRBV19 combines with J gene TRBJ1-2; 7 nucleotides align to TRBD1. Germline V gene data show CDR1 as LNHDA and CDR2 as SQIVND (reference sequence). Germline trimming cut 3 bases from V and 5 bases from J; bases unmatched to any gene: 3. This CDR3 has 13 residues. The CDR3 DNA is TGTGCCAGTAGTATCGGGACAGAATATGGCTACACCTTC. This gives the protein CASSIGTEYGYTF.